This T cell receptor (beta chain) came from a study of beta chain features in type 1 diabetes. Study findings and constraints: Type 1 diabetes patients showed a moderate but significant shortening of TCRB CDR3s in all four CD4+ subsets.

cDNA synthesis used the whole RNA isolate, giving expressed TCRB sequences. Some clones are missing from TCRdb's copy, which holds only in-frame ones; the method was immunoSEQ multiplex PCR. Found here are under 400,000 clones, less than 20% of them singletons; the top ten hold under 0.05%. On this clone: Its antigen is currently unknown.

Each donor gave one heparinised blood draw averaging about 120 mL. The CDR3 runs to 16 residues. The ends were cut back, 5 bases at V and 2 bases at J, with 16 bases in the middle. Germline values: CDR1 SNHLY, CDR2 FYNNEI. The sequence was collected from a young woman in good health. J is TRBJ2-4 and V is TRBV2, with D maybe TRBD2 (6 bases). The sequenced sample consisted of naive CD4+ T cells from blood. The CDR3 is CASSSGDPGTKNIQYF. The CDR3 DNA reads TGTGCCAGCAGTTCGGGGGACCCGGGGACCAAAAACATTCAGTACTTC.